This T cell receptor (beta chain) emerged from a study of monozygotic twins with inflammatory bowel disease. Regarding this clonotype: Antigen unknown.

With eight separate reactions per sample, the authors made cDNA. UMIs that had a 6-nucleotide sample barcode were put in using template switching. Nested amplification of TCRalpha and TCRbeta cDNA involved two PCRs of approximately 16 and 10 cycles. TCRdb processed the 5' RACE reads again and assigns one entry to each CDR3 protein, with no DNA. The sample spans around 370,000 distinct CDR3 sequences; the ten largest clones claim 2.5% to 3%. Broader study findings: The authors found no support for a single strong IBD-associated signal or clonotype.

Germline-derived CDR1 and CDR2 are DFQATT and SNEGSKA (reference sequence). CDR3 length: 12 amino acids. The sample taken for sequencing was blood. J is TRBJ1-3 and V is TRBV20-1. The sequence derives from a human donor with ulcerative colitis or Crohn's disease, or a healthy co-twin of an affected twin (not recorded which). The CDR3 spells CSVGRAGNTIYF.